The clone carrying this T cell receptor beta chain occurred many times. What it binds is unknown. Amplification of TCR beta CDR3 regions used RNA as the template. Primed by the HTBI set, a first-round RT-PCR was run on the TCR CDR3. TCRdb passed the multiplex PCR reads through MiXCR, listing each CDR3 protein once. Among about 720,000 distinct CDR3 sequences, less than 20% were seen once, and the ten largest hold roughly 8%. Diagnosis rested on symptoms, serum thyroxine and TRAb, thyroid ultrasound, and orbital computed tomography. V lost 5 bases, J lost 1 base, and 4 bases stayed unmatched. The length of the CDR3 is 14 residues. This entry comes from a study of T cells in Graves' hyperthyroidism and ophthalmopathy. Overall study results and limits: Onset of ophthalmopathy came a median approximately 6 months after the model predicted it.

The sample comprised blood. The receptor's source is a young man with Graves' hyperthyroidism. The chain couples TRBV12-3 or TRBV12-4 to TRBJ2-5, with 7 bases matching TRBD2. The CDR3 sequence: CASSLPGGQETQYF. The CDR3 DNA reads as TGTGCCAGCAGTCTTCCGGGGGGCCAAGAGACCCAGTACTTC.